The 30 T cell receptor beta chains listed next were all sequenced from one sample in a study of blood T cells in healthy people across ages. Primers used in a second PCR of roughly 6 to 11 cycles were a sample-barcoded 5' primer and a J-beta primer mix. Via MiXCR, TCRdb re-called the 5' RACE reads, giving one row per CDR3 protein. The table records 750,000 to 1,000,000 distinct CDR3 sequences, 25% to 35% of them present only once. The same sample was also studied in work on T cells of mothers and their children.

Sequenced: blood. These receptors originate from a woman in her thirties or forties in good health.

The CDR3 DNA reads TGTGCCAGCAGCATCGCCAGGGGCCCATCCTACGAGCAGTACTTC. Translating it yields CASSIARGPSYEQYF. This chain links TRBV28 with TRBJ2-7, with D possibly TRBD1 on 6 matching bases. The CDR3 is 15 amino acids. V dropped 6 bases and J dropped 1 base, with 16 bases sitting between them. Germline V gene sequence: CDR1 MDHEN, CDR2 SYDVKM.

V is TRBV15 and J is TRBJ2-3; 7 bases are a match to TRBD2. After removal of 6 bases from V and 0 bases from J, the junction contained 9 bases not matched to a gene. The V gene's germline CDR1 is LNHNV and CDR2 YYDKDF (reference sequence). The CDR3 spans 16 residues. CDR3 DNA sequence: TGTGCCACCAGGGGCGGGAGCATTCTAAGCACAGATACGCAGTATTTT. Protein sequence: CATRGGSILSTDTQYF.

The chain combines TRBV9 with TRBJ1-2; a possible D gene is TRBD1 (6 bases). CDR3 length: 13 residues. Germline assignment: CDR1 SGDLS and CDR2 YYNGEE. V was shortened by 3 bases and J by 3 bases, with 9 bases between the two germline ends. The CDR3 nucleotides read TGTGCCAGCAGCGGGGGACACGACTATGGCTACACCTTC. Translation gives CASSGGHDYGYTF.

At least ten counts were recorded for this clonotype. The V gene is TRBV29-1, the J gene TRBJ2-3; D is undetermined. The V and J ends lost 5 bases and 4 bases respectively, with 7 bases between them. The CDR3 consists of 11 residues. Germline V lookup: CDR1 SQVTM, CDR2 ANQGSEA. The CDR3 sequence is CSVQFADTQYF. The CDR3, as DNA: TGCAGCGTTCAATTTGCAGATACGCAGTATTTT.

This clonotype was picked up many times. The V call is TRBV19, the J call TRBJ2-7, with D maybe TRBD1 (5 bases). Per germline, CDR1 LNHDA and CDR2 SQIVND (reference sequence). CDR3 size: 14 residues. Trimming pared 3 bases from V and 0 bases from J, leaving 9 bases between. CDR3 in DNA: TGTGCCAGTAGTATCTTCCAGGGCTCCTACGAGCAGTACTTC. Its protein is CASSIFQGSYEQYF.

CDR3 nucleotides: TGTGCCAGCCGTGAGCAAACCGGCGGGGACTACGAGCAGTACTTC. As protein: CASREQTGGDYEQYF. V and J are TRBV27 and TRBJ2-7; weak D call: TRBD2 (6 bases). CDR1 is MNHEY and CDR2 is SMNVEV in the germline V gene (reference sequence). This CDR3 has 15 residues. Trimming removed 8 bases from V and 3 bases from J, with 20 bases in between.

This clonotype was detected a few times. Compared with germline, one end of the junction differs, possibly owing to a read error. The chain recombines TRBV28 with TRBJ2-3; D uncertain. Looked up from germline, CDR1 is MDHEN and CDR2 is SYDVKM. The CDR3 totals 13 residues. DNA for the CDR3: TGTGCCGGCAGTCCTCCCGTCCCAGATACGCAGTATTTT. Translating gives CAGSPPVPDTQYF. Supplemented by reference TRBV28 and TRBJ2-3, the full variable domain reads DVKVTQSSRYLVKRTGEKVFLECVQDMDHENMFWYRQDPGLGLRLIYFSYDVKMKEKGDIPEGYSVSREKKERFSLILESASTNQTSMYLCAGSPPVPDTQYFGPGTRLTVL.

The genes are TRBV5-1 and TRBJ1-2, with D perhaps TRBD1 (5 bases). V shed 4 bases and J shed 6 bases, with 16 bases lying between them. Germline V gives CDR1 SGHRS, CDR2 YFSETQ. The CDR3 extends over 14 amino acids. The CDR3 protein is CASSAGDRYHGYTF. The CDR3 DNA reads as TGCGCCAGCAGCGCGGGGGACCGCTACCATGGCTACACCTTC.

A note on this clonotype: This may be a read error, as it is one base from a much larger clone. The genes are TRBV7-8 and TRBJ2-1; 11 nucleotides match TRBD2. The J call could be wrong; TRBJ2-7 is a better fit for the DNA end. The CDR3 is 17 amino acids. The germline V gene has CDR1 SGHVS and CDR2 FQNEAQ. The CDR3 region is CASSPTLTSGGYNEQYF. The CDR3 DNA is TGTGCCAGCAGCCCGACCCTAACTAGCGGGGGTTACAATGAGCAGTACTTC.

This clonotype has a handful of counts. The rearrangement uses TRBV27 and TRBJ1-2; maybe TRBD1 (6 bases). CDR3 length: 15 amino acids. Germline V gives CDR1 MNHEY, CDR2 SMNVEV (reference sequence). The V and J ends lost 2 bases and 3 bases respectively, with 13 bases between them. The CDR3 bases are TGTGCCAGCAGTTTAACGGGGGCAGCTGACTATGGCTACACCTTC. This encodes CASSLTGAADYGYTF.

The chain uses TRBV24-1 and TRBJ1-1; D not certain. Germline CDR1 and CDR2: KGHDR and SFDVKD. The CDR3 totals 14 residues. With 7 bases removed from V and 1 base from J, the gap between germline ends came to 12 bases. Written as DNA, the CDR3 is TGTGCCACCAGGGGAAGTCAACGGAACACTGAAGCTTTCTTT. Its protein is CATRGSQRNTEAFF.

The CDR3 DNA reads TGTGCCGGAGGGTGGGGGCCCGAAAACATTCAGTACTTC. The encoded protein is CAGGWGPENIQYF. The chain employs TRBV25-1 and TRBJ2-4; TRBD1 or TRBD2 may be the D gene (6 bases each). Germline V gives CDR1 MGHDK, CDR2 SYGVNS. The CDR3 covers 13 residues. Deletions cut 11 bases from V and 5 bases from J, with 16 bases between.

In its sample, this clonotype was seen many times. This chain links TRBV4-1 with TRBJ2-5; D remains unclear. This CDR3 is built from 14 residues. Germline V CDR1 and CDR2: MGHRA, YSYEKL. Trimming removed 4 bases at V and 1 base at J, with 10 bases between. In DNA form, the CDR3 reads TGCGCCAGCAGCCGACGGGTCGTCCAAGAGACCCAGTACTTC. Amino acid sequence: CASSRRVVQETQYF.

Comment on this clonotype: This clone may be a read error of a much larger clone one base away. This chain joins TRBV24-1 and TRBJ2-7; D not certain. Per the germline V gene, CDR1 is KGHDR and CDR2 is SFDVKD. V lost 5 bases and J 7 bases, leaving 17 bases between the germline ends. The CDR3 is 14 residues long. CDR3 residues: CATSGAGSYNEQYF. The CDR3, as DNA: TGTGCCACCAGTGGGGCAGGCTCCTACAATGAGCAGTACTTC.

There are a few counts of this clonotype. The chain joins TRBV9 to TRBJ1-2, with D tentatively TRBD1 (6 bases). Trimming took 0 bases from V and 4 from J, leaving 16 bases between them. This CDR3 spans 16 amino acids. From germline, CDR1 is SGDLS and CDR2 YYNGEE. The CDR3 DNA is TGTGCCAGCAGCGTAGAAGGGGGGTTCTCCTTCTATGGCTACACCTTC. It codes for CASSVEGGFSFYGYTF.

Comment on this clonotype: The germline gene is not matched at one end of the junction; a read error may be the cause. This chain uses TRBV10-3 with TRBJ1-3; 10 bases match TRBD1. The CDR3 consists of 12 residues. CDR1 is ENHRY, CDR2 SYGVKD, per germline. The CDR3 sequence: CAIRDRGNTRYF. The CDR3 nucleotides are TGTGCCATCCGGGACAGGGGAAACACCAGATATTTT.

This clonotype was picked up many times. The chain couples TRBV9 to TRBJ1-2, with a tentative D call TRBD1 (6 bases). The germline V gene has CDR1 SGDLS and CDR2 YYNGEE. The CDR3 is made up of 15 amino acids. Deletions cut 4 bases from V and 6 bases from J, with 19 bases between. CDR3 sequence: CASSTTREDSNGYTF. DNA for the CDR3: TGTGCCAGCAGCACTACTCGGGAGGACAGCAATGGCTACACCTTC.

In this sample, this clonotype turned up a few times. This chain joins TRBV7-8 and TRBJ1-1; 9 bases are shared with TRBD1. The trim removed 4 bases at V and 2 bases at J, leaving 11 bases unmatched. This CDR3 region has 17 residues. CDR1 SGHVS and CDR2 FQNEAQ come from the germline V gene. CDR3 nucleotides: TGTGCCAGCAGCTCCCCACTTGACAGGGGGTTAAACACTGAAGCTTTCTTT. Its translation is CASSSPLDRGLNTEAFF.

The rearrangement links TRBV5-1 to TRBJ1-1; D is uncertain. Trimming left V 0 bases short and J 1 base short, with 10 bases between. Germline V lookup: CDR1 SGHRS, CDR2 YFSETQ. The CDR3 consists of 15 residues. The DNA for the CDR3 is TGCGCCAGCAGCTTGGAGGGCCGCCCGAACACTGAAGCTTTCTTT. It specifies CASSLEGRPNTEAFF.

CDR3 coding DNA: TGTGCCAGCACCCCATATCCCTCGGGTCAGACCTATGGCTACACCTTC. This sequence encodes CASTPYPSGQTYGYTF. The V and J genes are TRBV27 and TRBJ1-2; D call uncertain. Germline values: CDR1 MNHEY, CDR2 SMNVEV (reference sequence). This CDR3 region has 16 residues. V lost 7 bases to trimming and J lost 4 bases, with 22 bases between them.

V usage is TRBV20-1 and J usage is TRBJ2-5, with a possible D match to TRBD1 (5 bases). The J call is uncertain, as TRBJ2-7 better fits the DNA end. CDR3 size: 12 residues. Germline V gives CDR1 DFQATT, CDR2 SNEGSKA (reference sequence). CDR3 sequence (DNA): TGCAGCGTATCCAGGGTTATCTACGAGCAGTACTTC. It specifies CSVSRVIYEQYF.

At least ten counts were recorded for this clonotype. V gene TRBV27 combines with J gene TRBJ2-7; TRBD2 matches at 7 bases. The V gene end was trimmed by 5 bases and the J gene end by 1 base; junction bases not matched to a gene: 8. CDR1 is MNHEY, CDR2 SMNVEV, per germline (reference sequence). This CDR3 is 15 amino acids long. DNA for the CDR3: TGTGCCAGCAGTACCTCTAGCGGACCTTCCTACGAGCAGTACTTC. Its protein product is CASSTSSGPSYEQYF.

Of note for this clonotype: One end of the junction varies from germline; a read error may be responsible. V gene TRBV3-1 combines with J gene TRBJ2-7, with TRBD1 as a possible D gene (6 bases). From germline, CDR1 is LGHDT and CDR2 YNNKEL (reference sequence). The CDR3 covers 13 residues. CDR3 DNA sequence: TGTGCCAGCGGCCAAGGACAGAAGCAAGGGCAGTACTTC. As protein: CASGQGQKQGQYF.

The chain couples TRBV7-9 to TRBJ2-5; 10 bases fit TRBD1. The germline V gene encodes CDR1 SEHNR and CDR2 FQNEAQ (reference sequence). V gave up 5 bases and J gave up 5 bases; unmatched junction bases: 8. The CDR3 sequence is 15 residues long. In DNA, the CDR3 is TGTGCCAGCAGCCTTGGACAGGGGGTAGAGGAGACCCAGTACTTC. This translates into CASSLGQGVEETQYF. Looking up the rest from reference TRBV7-9 and TRBJ2-5 gives the full variable domain: DTGVSQNPRHKITKRGQNVTFRCDPISEHNRLYWYRQTLGQGPEFLTYFQNEAQLEKSRLLSDRFSAERPKGSFSTLEIQRTEQGDSAMYLCASSLGQGVEETQYFGPGTRLLVL.

The chain uses TRBV20-1 and TRBJ1-6, with D tentatively TRBD1 (5 bases). Germline loops: CDR1 DFQATT, CDR2 SNEGSKA (reference sequence). CDR3 length: 19 amino acids. V shed 0 bases and J shed 0 bases, with 18 bases lying between them. The CDR3 reads CSARDRDCGPSSYNSPLHF. CDR3 sequence (DNA): TGCAGTGCTAGAGATCGGGACTGCGGACCGAGCTCCTATAATTCACCCCTCCACTTT.

Concerning this clonotype itself: A much larger clone sits a single nucleotide away, making a read error possible. The rearrangement uses TRBV20-1 and TRBJ1-2; D ambiguous. The germline gives CDR1 DFQATT, CDR2 SNEGSKA (reference sequence). This CDR3 has 12 amino acids. Written as DNA, the CDR3 is TGCAGGTCCGAGAACTGGATCTATGGCTACACCTTC. It yields the protein CRSENWIYGYTF.

The table lists this clonotype with a few counts. This chain uses TRBV28 with TRBJ2-7; possible D gene TRBD2, 6 bases. V was cut by 7 bases and J by 3 bases, with 16 bases left in between. The CDR3 consists of 14 residues. Germline V CDR1 and CDR2: MDHEN, SYDVKM. CDR3 region: CASTQGGKSYEQYF. The CDR3 DNA sequence: TGTGCCAGCACTCAGGGCGGGAAAAGCTACGAGCAGTACTTC.

The rearrangement links TRBV15 to TRBJ2-1; 11 positions agree with TRBD2. In germline, CDR1 is LNHNV, CDR2 YYDKDF (reference sequence). The CDR3 has 16 residues. V was clipped by 4 bases and J by 1 base; unmatched bases: 3. This chain's CDR3 is CATSTLAGGSYNEQFF. The DNA of the CDR3 is TGTGCCACCAGCACCCTAGCGGGGGGTTCCTACAATGAGCAGTTCTTC.

V is TRBV15 and J is TRBJ2-7, with 7 bases lining up with TRBD1. With 0 bases clipped from V and 2 bases from J, the junction kept 7 bases outside the gene matches. Germline V gene sequence: CDR1 LNHNV, CDR2 YYDKDF (reference sequence). There are 16 residues in the CDR3. CDR3 DNA: TGTGCCACCAGCAGAGAGGGCGGCAGGGGGACCTACGAGCAGTACTTC. Its translation: CATSREGGRGTYEQYF. Complete variable domain (other parts from reference TRBV15 and TRBJ2-7): DAMVIQNPRYQVTQFGKPVTLSCSQTLNHNVMYWYQQKSSQAPKLLFHYYDKDFNNEADTPDNFQSRRPNTSFCFLDIRSPGLGDTAMYLCATSREGGRGTYEQYFGPGTRLTVT.

CDR3 coding DNA: TGTGCCAGCAGCTTTGTTAGCGGAAAGGGGGTCAATGAGCAGTTCTTC. Protein: CASSFVSGKGVNEQFF. The chain combines TRBV7-9 with TRBJ2-1; the D gene could be TRBD1 or TRBD2 (6 bases each). This CDR3 is 16 amino acids long. Germline-derived CDR1 and CDR2 are SEHNR and FQNEAQ (reference sequence). With 3 bases removed from V and 6 bases from J, the gap between germline ends came to 18 bases.